The sequence of this T cell receptor (beta chain) was determined in a study of T cell clonality in common variable immunodeficiency. This clone was observed a handful of times. Its antigen is unknown. The missing CDR3 end, 3 residues past where the read stops, is filled in from the germline J gene. Here immunoSEQ multiplex PCR was the method, and the copy in TCRdb shows in-frame clones only, minus some. The sample is made up of about 7,100 clones, none counted only once. General study findings and limits: In common variable immunodeficiency, TCR beta chains reportedly carried fewer deletions and N-nucleotide insertions.

The V gene lost 4 bases and the J gene lost 4 bases, with 10 bases spanning the gap. Germline V gene data show CDR1 as SEHNR and CDR2 as FQNEAQ (reference sequence). The CDR3 runs to 14 residues. The rearrangement links TRBV7-9 to TRBJ2-2; no clear D gene. This TCR came from a human donor with common variable immunodeficiency. Sequenced material: peripheral blood mononuclear cells. This chain's CDR3 is CASSSSGGTGELFF. The DNA read from the CDR3 is TGTGCCAGCAGCTCATCCGGCGGCACCGGGGAG.